Sequencing of this TCR beta chain was carried out in a study of CD8 T cells in ankylosing spondylitis. Notes on the study in general: A motif of 7 to 9 highly homologous TCR beta variants was seen as apparently characteristic of ankylosing spondylitis blood.

There are 15 residues in the CDR3. By quantitative 5'-RACE with molecular barcodes, the TCR beta libraries were made. TCRdb used MiXCR to reprocess the 5' RACE reads, holding one entry per CDR3 protein. The table records about 36,000 distinct CDR3 sequences, 6% of them present only once. Details on this clonotype: Its antigen is as yet unknown. A much larger clonotype is one base distant, so this may be a read error.

Sequenced: blood, either unsorted or a sorted T cell fraction (not recorded which). J is TRBJ1-5 and V is TRBV12-3 or TRBV12-4; TRBD1 agrees at 11 bases. This TCR derives from a male donor with ankylosing spondylitis or in good health (not recorded which). CDR3: CASSPRTGGNRPQHF. The CDR3 bases are TGTGCCAGCAGTCCCCGGACAGGGGGCAATCGGCCCCAGCATTTT.